The subject of this entry is one TCR beta chain. In the original workflow: Reference gene primer amplification yielded estimated nucleated cell counts. Here immunoSEQ multiplex PCR was the method, and the copy in TCRdb shows in-frame clones only, minus some. V, J and clone size derive from that table, while D and trimming were established from the DNA sequence. The sample lists 450,000 to 500,000 clones, 80% to 90% occurring once. V lost 4 bases to trimming and J lost 5 bases; unmatched junction nucleotides: 15. The germline gives CDR1 SGHTA, CDR2 FQGTGA. CDR3 size: 18 residues. The data were taken from a study of blood T cell repertoires in COVID-19. Study in general: Material from acute and convalescent COVID-19 was sourced from the United States, Italy and Spain. T cells, B-cell-depleted T cells, or PBMCs supplied cDNA or gDNA.

The clonotype comes from a human donor in a cohort sampled during active COVID-19. V gene TRBV7-3 combines with J gene TRBJ2-5; 11 bases are a match to TRBD2. The sequenced sample consisted of peripheral blood. The CDR3: CASSSPLRIAGGLETQYF. Here the CDR3 DNA reads TGTGCCAGCAGCTCTCCCCTTCGGATAGCGGGAGGGCTTGAGACCCAGTACTTC.